The T cell receptor beta chain described here comes from a study of blood T cell repertoires in COVID-19. In its sample, this clone was seen once. In the authors' workflow: Estimation of nucleated cell counts was performed using reference gene primer amplification. Sequencing was performed with immunoSEQ multiplex PCR; in TCRdb, only in-frame clones are kept and a portion is missing. That table furnishes V, J and clone size, whereas the DNA furnished D and trimming. The profile shows 90,000 to 120,000 clones, about four fifths of them singletons. Deletions cut 4 bases from V and 3 bases from J, with 11 bases between. Germline lookup yields CDR1 SQVTM and CDR2 ANQGSEA. The CDR3 extends over 13 amino acids.

The rearrangement links TRBV29-1 to TRBJ2-3, with a possible D match to TRBD2 (5 bases). The source is a man aged 55 to 70 with acute or convalescent COVID-19. Input material: peripheral blood. Here the CDR3 reads CSVVKGGTDTQYF. CDR3 sequence (DNA): TGCAGCGTTGTAAAGGGCGGGACAGATACGCAGTATTTT.